This TCR beta chain is from a study of blood T cell repertoires in COVID-19. Looking at the study overall: PBMCs, B-cell-depleted T cells, or T cells were the source of the cDNA or gDNA that made up the material.

In germline, CDR1 is SGHRS, CDR2 YFSETQ. Trimming stripped 0 bases from V and 4 bases from J, with 13 bases between. This CDR3 contains 15 residues. This table comes from immunoSEQ multiplex PCR, and its TCRdb copy is limited to in-frame clones, with some not included. This repertoire shows hundreds of thousands of clones, almost 85% found once; its top ten account for about 5.1%. The clonotype originates from a man aged 45-60 years with active or convalescent COVID-19. Sequenced material: peripheral blood. The chain carries TRBV5-1 and TRBJ2-5; maybe TRBD2 (6 bases). The CDR3 coding sequence is TGCGCCAGCAGCTTGGCCGGGACTGGATCAGAGACCCAGTACTTC. The encoded protein is CASSLAGTGSETQYF.